This T cell receptor beta chain was captured in a study of shared T cell receptors in the human thymus. Only in-frame clones appear in the TCRdb table, and some are missing; sequencing was by immunoSEQ multiplex PCR. The data show over 650,000 clones, around 87% seen once. This clone was counted between two and nine times. The CDR3 length is 15 residues. Germline CDR1 reads SGHRS; CDR2 reads YFSETQ. V lost 4 bases, J lost 1 base, and 14 bases lay in between. The same specimen was also included in a second study, on human thymus T cells. As that study records: Each of the donors was a healthy Finnish infant who was undergoing open corrective cardiac surgery for congenital heart defects. The thymus was resected at corrective cardiac surgery. Unrelated people showed highly overlapping thymic repertoires, related research reported.

The sequence derives from a boy younger than two with a congenital heart defect. Sample: thymocytes. The chain employs TRBV5-1 and TRBJ1-1; tentative D call: TRBD1 (5 bases). CDR3 bases: TGCGCCAGCAGCACCCCGGGACTGACGAACACTGAAGCTTTCTTT. Translation: CASSTPGLTNTEAFF.